A selection of T cell receptor beta chains follows, all from one sample in a study of long-term antiretroviral therapy in people with HIV. The data were produced by immunoSEQ multiplex PCR, yet TCRdb's version contains in-frame clones alone and is incomplete. The data show some 17,000 clones, with about 81% seen just once and just under 9% held by the top ten. The material was unsorted PBMCs, obtained 0.3 years before starting antiretroviral therapy. These receptors were taken from a man between 45 and 60 years old with HIV. CDR3s include the opening cysteine and the closing phenylalanine or tryptophan. A D gene is named only where the DNA matches it firmly. Where a row states a size, it is once, few, many or the class of an expanded clone; other rows omit it.

j_call: TRBJ2-7
d_call: TRBD1
v_call: TRBV10-3
clone_size: NA
cdr3_aa: CAINGQATEQYF
cdr3_nt: TGTGCCATCAACGGACAGGCTACCGAGCAGTACTTC

j_call: TRBJ1-5
d_call: NA
v_call: TRBV27
clone_size: NA
cdr3_aa: CASSLLSQQPNQPQHF
cdr3_nt: TGTGCCAGCAGTTTATTGTCTCAACAGCCGAATCAGCCCCAGCATTTT

j_call: TRBJ2-1
d_call: NA
v_call: TRBV25-1
clone_size: NA
cdr3_aa: CASSEPGRNEQFF
cdr3_nt: TGTGCCAGCAGTGAACCAGGGCGCAATGAGCAGTTCTTC

j_call: TRBJ2-7
d_call: NA
v_call: TRBV30
clone_size: NA
cdr3_aa: CAWSRAYEQYF
cdr3_nt: TGTGCCTGGAGTAGGGCCTACGAGCAGTACTTC

j_call: TRBJ2-7
d_call: NA
v_call: TRBV28
clone_size: few
cdr3_aa: CASTRRGRPPYEQYF
cdr3_nt: TGTGCCAGCACCCGCAGGGGACGACCCCCCTACGAGCAGTACTTC

j_call: TRBJ1-6
d_call: NA
v_call: TRBV19
clone_size: few
cdr3_aa: CASSSQGFDSPLHF
cdr3_nt: TGTGCCAGTAGTAGCCAGGGATTTGATTCACCCCTCCACTTT

j_call: TRBJ2-5
d_call: TRBD2
v_call: TRBV4-3
clone_size: NA
cdr3_aa: CASSQDSGSYETQYF
cdr3_nt: TGCGCCAGCAGCCAAGATAGCGGGAGCTACGAGACCCAGTACTTC

j_call: TRBJ2-7
d_call: TRBD2
v_call: TRBV28
clone_size: once
cdr3_aa: CASREGTSGSYEQYF
cdr3_nt: TGTGCCAGCAGGGAGGGGACTAGCGGCTCCTACGAGCAGTACTTC

j_call: TRBJ2-2
d_call: NA
v_call: TRBV28
clone_size: few
cdr3_aa: CASVGGHRDTGELFF
cdr3_nt: TGTGCCAGCGTCGGGGGGCATCGGGACACCGGGGAGCTGTTTTTT

j_call: TRBJ1-1
d_call: TRBD1
v_call: TRBV25-1
clone_size: NA
cdr3_aa: CASKYAGGGTEAFF
cdr3_nt: TGTGCCAGCAAATATGCAGGGGGTGGCACTGAAGCTTTCTTT

j_call: TRBJ1-4
d_call: NA
v_call: TRBV7-9
clone_size: NA
cdr3_aa: CASRGGAGAFATNEKLFF
cdr3_nt: TGTGCCAGCAGGGGTGGGGCAGGAGCCTTTGCAACTAATGAAAAACTGTTTTTT

j_call: TRBJ2-2
d_call: TRBD1
v_call: TRBV4-3
clone_size: NA
cdr3_aa: CASSQDRTGRNTGELFF
cdr3_nt: TGCGCCAGCAGCCAAGATCGGACAGGGAGAAACACCGGGGAGCTGTTTTTT

j_call: TRBJ1-5
d_call: TRBD1
v_call: TRBV2
clone_size: NA
cdr3_aa: CASSADRADQPQHF
cdr3_nt: TGTGCCAGCAGCGCGGACAGGGCCGATCAGCCCCAGCATTTT

j_call: TRBJ1-5
d_call: NA
v_call: TRBV28
clone_size: NA
cdr3_aa: CASHTQGYSNQPQHF
cdr3_nt: TGTGCCAGCCACACACAGGGTTATAGCAATCAGCCCCAGCATTTT

j_call: TRBJ1-3
d_call: TRBD1
v_call: TRBV5-5
clone_size: NA
cdr3_aa: CASSIGQGAGNTIYF
cdr3_nt: TGTGCCAGCAGCATAGGACAGGGGGCTGGAAACACCATATATTTT

j_call: TRBJ1-5
d_call: NA
v_call: TRBV7-8
clone_size: NA
cdr3_aa: CASSLVPGQPQHF
cdr3_nt: TGTGCCAGCAGCTTGGTCCCGGGGCAGCCCCAGCATTTT

j_call: TRBJ1-5
d_call: TRBD1
v_call: TRBV6-6
clone_size: NA
cdr3_aa: CASSQDRGYNQPQHF
cdr3_nt: TGTGCCAGCAGCCAGGACAGGGGCTACAATCAGCCCCAGCATTTT

j_call: TRBJ1-2
d_call: NA
v_call: TRBV27
clone_size: few
cdr3_aa: CASSLTPNYGYTF
cdr3_nt: TGTGCCAGCAGTTTAACACCTAACTATGGCTACACCTTC

j_call: TRBJ2-1
d_call: TRBD1
v_call: TRBV18
clone_size: NA
cdr3_aa: CASSPPGTGFYNEQFF
cdr3_nt: TGTGCCAGCTCACCACCGGGGACAGGATTCTACAATGAGCAGTTCTTC

j_call: TRBJ2-1
d_call: TRBD1
v_call: TRBV7-9
clone_size: NA
cdr3_aa: CASSKPQGARDSGYNEQFF
cdr3_nt: TGTGCCAGCAGCAAACCTCAGGGGGCTAGGGACTCTGGCTACAATGAGCAGTTCTTC

j_call: TRBJ2-5
d_call: NA
v_call: TRBV2
clone_size: once
cdr3_aa: CASRYEETQYF
cdr3_nt: TGTGCCAGCAGGTATGAGGAGACCCAGTACTTC

j_call: TRBJ1-2
d_call: NA
v_call: TRBV19
clone_size: NA
cdr3_aa: CASSIPGGRSSYGYTF
cdr3_nt: TGTGCCAGTAGTATCCCCGGGGGGCGATCGTCCTATGGCTACACCTTC

j_call: TRBJ2-5
d_call: NA
v_call: TRBV28
clone_size: NA
cdr3_aa: CASSLSRRGKETQYF
cdr3_nt: TGTGCCAGCAGTTTGAGTCGAAGGGGGAAAGAGACCCAGTACTTC

j_call: TRBJ1-1
d_call: NA
v_call: TRBV19
clone_size: NA
cdr3_aa: CASSRARRTEAFF
cdr3_nt: TGTGCCAGTAGTAGGGCAAGACGGACTGAAGCTTTCTTT

j_call: TRBJ2-7
d_call: NA
v_call: TRBV27
clone_size: NA
cdr3_aa: CASSLRGTYEQYF
cdr3_nt: TGTGCCAGCAGTTTACGGGGGACCTACGAGCAGTACTTC

j_call: TRBJ2-7
d_call: NA
v_call: TRBV28
clone_size: NA
cdr3_aa: CASSHEAGKVFSLGEQYF
cdr3_nt: TGTGCCAGCAGCCACGAGGCCGGGAAGGTCTTCTCTCTTGGCGAGCAGTACTTC

j_call: TRBJ2-1
d_call: TRBD2
v_call: TRBV6-4
clone_size: NA
cdr3_aa: CASTPQAGGSYNEQFF
cdr3_nt: TGTGCCAGCACCCCTCAGGCGGGGGGCTCTTACAATGAGCAGTTCTTC

j_call: TRBJ1-5
d_call: NA
v_call: TRBV28
clone_size: NA
cdr3_aa: CASSLTAVDAPQHF
cdr3_nt: TGTGCCAGCAGTTTAACGGCAGTGGACGCCCCCCAGCATTTT